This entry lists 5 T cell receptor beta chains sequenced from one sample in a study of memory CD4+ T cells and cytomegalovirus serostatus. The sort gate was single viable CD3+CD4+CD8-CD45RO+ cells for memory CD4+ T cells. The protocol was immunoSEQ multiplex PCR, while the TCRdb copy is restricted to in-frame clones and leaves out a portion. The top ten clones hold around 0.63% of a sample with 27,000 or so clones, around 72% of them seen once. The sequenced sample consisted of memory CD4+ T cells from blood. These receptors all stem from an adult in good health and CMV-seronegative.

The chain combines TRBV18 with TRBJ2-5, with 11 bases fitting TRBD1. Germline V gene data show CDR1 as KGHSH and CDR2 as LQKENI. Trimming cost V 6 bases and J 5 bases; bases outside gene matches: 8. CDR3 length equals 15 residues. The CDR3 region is CASSVGQGGVETQYF. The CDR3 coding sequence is TGTGCCAGCTCCGTGGGACAGGGGGGTGTGGAGACCCAGTACTTC. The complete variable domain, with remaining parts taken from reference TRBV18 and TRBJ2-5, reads NAGVMQNPRHLVRRRGQEARLRCSPMKGHSHVYWYRQLPEEGLKFMVYLQKENIIDESGMPKERFSAEFPKEGPSILRIQQVVRGDSAAYFCASSVGQGGVETQYFGPGTRLLVL.

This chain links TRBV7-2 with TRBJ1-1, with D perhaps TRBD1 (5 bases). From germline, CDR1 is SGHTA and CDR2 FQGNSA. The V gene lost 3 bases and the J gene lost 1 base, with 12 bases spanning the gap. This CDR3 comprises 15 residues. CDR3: CASSFGDRTNTEAFF. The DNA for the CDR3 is TGTGCCAGCAGCTTTGGCGACAGAACGAACACTGAAGCTTTCTTT. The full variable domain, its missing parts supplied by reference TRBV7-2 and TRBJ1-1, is GAGVSQSPSNKVTEKGKDVELRCDPISGHTALYWYRQSLGQGLEFLIYFQGNSAPDKSGLPSDRFSAERTGGSVSTLTIQRTQQEDSAVYLCASSFGDRTNTEAFFGQGTRLTVV.

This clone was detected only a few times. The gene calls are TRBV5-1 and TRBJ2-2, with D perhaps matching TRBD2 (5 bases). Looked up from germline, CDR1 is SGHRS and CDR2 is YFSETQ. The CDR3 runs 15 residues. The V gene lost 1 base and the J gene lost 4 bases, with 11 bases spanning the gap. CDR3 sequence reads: CASSLSGETTGELFF. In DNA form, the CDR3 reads TGCGCCAGCAGCTTGTCTGGGGAGACCACCGGGGAGCTGTTTTTT. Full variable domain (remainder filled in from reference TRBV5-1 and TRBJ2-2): KAGVTQTPRYLIKTRGQQVTLSCSPISGHRSVSWYQQTPGQGLQFLFEYFSETQRNKGNFPGRFSGRQFSNSRSEMNVSTLELGDSALYLCASSLSGETTGELFFGEGSRLTVL.

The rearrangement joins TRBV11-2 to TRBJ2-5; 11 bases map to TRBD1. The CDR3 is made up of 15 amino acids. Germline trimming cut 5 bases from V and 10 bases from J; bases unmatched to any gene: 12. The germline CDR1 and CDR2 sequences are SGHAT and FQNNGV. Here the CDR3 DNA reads TGTGCCAGCAGCCTACGGACAGGGGGCCAGGTAGTCCAGTACTTC. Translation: CASSLRTGGQVVQYF. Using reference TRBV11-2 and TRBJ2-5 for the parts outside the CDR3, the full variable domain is EAGVAQSPRYKIIEKRQSVAFWCNPISGHATLYWYQQILGQGPKLLIQFQNNGVVDDSQLPKDRFSAERLKGVDSTLKIQPAKLEDSAVYLCASSLRTGGQVVQYFGPGTRLLVL.

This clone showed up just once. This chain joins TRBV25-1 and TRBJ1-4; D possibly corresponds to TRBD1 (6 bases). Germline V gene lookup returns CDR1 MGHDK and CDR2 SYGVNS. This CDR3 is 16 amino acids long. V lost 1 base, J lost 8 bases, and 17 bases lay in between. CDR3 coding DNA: TGTGCCAGCAGTGAATGGGAAGGGGGAGGTGGGGAAAAACTGTTTTTT. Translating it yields CASSEWEGGGGEKLFF.